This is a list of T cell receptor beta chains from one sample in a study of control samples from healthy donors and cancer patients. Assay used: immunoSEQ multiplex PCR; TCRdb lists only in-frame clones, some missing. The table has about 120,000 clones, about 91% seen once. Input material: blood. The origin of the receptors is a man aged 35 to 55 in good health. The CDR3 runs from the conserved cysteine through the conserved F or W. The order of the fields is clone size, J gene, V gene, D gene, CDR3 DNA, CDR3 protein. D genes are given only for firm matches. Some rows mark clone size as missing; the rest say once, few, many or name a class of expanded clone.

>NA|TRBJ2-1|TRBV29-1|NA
TGCAGCGTTGAAAAGGCAAGCTGGGGGTACAATGAGCAGTTCTTC
CSVEKASWGYNEQFF
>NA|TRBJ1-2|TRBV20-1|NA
TGCAGTGCTAGAGATAACTATGGCTACACCTTC
CSARDNYGYTF
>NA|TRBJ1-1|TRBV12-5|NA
TGTGCTAGTGGTTTCGCAAGACAGGCAATGAACACTGAAGCTTTCTTT
CASGFARQAMNTEAFF
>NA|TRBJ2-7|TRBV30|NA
TGTGCCTGGAGTGTACTGAAGGGTCGGTACGAGCAGTACTTC
CAWSVLKGRYEQYF
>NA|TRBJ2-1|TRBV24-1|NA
TGTGCCACCGAGACTCCTCCCAACAATGAGCAGTTCTTC
CATETPPNNEQFF
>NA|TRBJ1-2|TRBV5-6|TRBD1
TGTGCCAGCAGCTTCAGGGGGCCGGGAGGCTACACCTTC
CASSFRGPGGYTF
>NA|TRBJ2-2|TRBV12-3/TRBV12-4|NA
TGTGCCAGCAGTTTTTCGGGTACCGGGGAGCTGTTTTTT
CASSFSGTGELFF
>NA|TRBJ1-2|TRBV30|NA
TGTGCCTGGGCACTGTCGGGCTATGGCTACACCTTC
CAWALSGYGYTF
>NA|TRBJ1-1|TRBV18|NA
TGTGCCAGCTCACCAACAGGAGGGAACACTGAAGCTTTCTTT
CASSPTGGNTEAFF
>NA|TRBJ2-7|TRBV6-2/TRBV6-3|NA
TGTGCCAGCAGTTCAACCGGGACTGGCCTCTACGAGCAGTACTTC
CASSSTGTGLYEQYF
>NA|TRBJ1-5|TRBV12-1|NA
TGTGCCAGCAGCTCTGACAGGGGTAATCAGCCCCAGCATTTT
CASSSDRGNQPQHF
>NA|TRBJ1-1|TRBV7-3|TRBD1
TGTGCCAGCAGCTTAATCGGGACAGGGGGCAACACTGAAGCTTTCTTT
CASSLIGTGGNTEAFF
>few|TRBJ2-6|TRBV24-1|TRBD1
TGTGCCACCAGTGACGGACAGGCTAGGGGGGCCAACGTCCTGACTTTC
CATSDGQARGANVLTF
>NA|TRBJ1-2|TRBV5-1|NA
TGCGCCAGCACGGGGGGCACGCAGGGCTACACCTTC
CASTGGTQGYTF
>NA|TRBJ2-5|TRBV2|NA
TGTGCCAGCAGTGAAGCTCCAGGGGAGGGAGAGACCCAGTACTTC
CASSEAPGEGETQYF